This T cell receptor (beta chain) was retrieved from a study of identical twins. The CDR3 is 16 residues long. CDR1 and CDR2 from the germline V gene are SEHNR and FQNEAQ (reference sequence). After removal of 6 bases from V and 7 bases from J, the junction contained 13 bases not matched to a gene. One entry per CDR3 protein results from TCRdb running MiXCR on the 5' RACE reads. The table records 1.5 million to 2 million distinct CDR3 sequences, about 32% of them present only once. This clonotype was obtained from a newborn girl in good health. The V and J genes are TRBV7-9 and TRBJ2-1; 9 bases line up with TRBD1. Sequencing used cord blood. Here the CDR3 reads CASRSPGQGSWNEQFF. The CDR3, as DNA: TGTGCCAGCAGAAGCCCGGGACAGGGAAGTTGGAATGAGCAGTTCTTC.